This TCR beta chain emerged from a study of CD4+ T cells in melanoma. Study outcomes and limitations: CD8+ T cell, macrophage and B cell function reportedly correlated with neoantigen-specific CD4+ T cells. In melanoma, neoantigen-specific CD4+ T cells reportedly differed in differentiation state.

The data were produced by immunoSEQ multiplex PCR, yet TCRdb's version contains in-frame clones alone and is incomplete. The data show over 130,000 clones, with 80% to 95% seen just once and roughly 1.4% held by the top ten. With regard to this clone: The target antigen is unknown.

V lost 2 bases and J lost 3; bases outside the gene matches: 12. The CDR3 loop spans 18 amino acids. CDR1 is PRHDT and CDR2 is FYEKMQ in the germline V gene (reference sequence). The receptor comes from a human donor with melanoma. The chain couples TRBV13 to TRBJ2-3; 9 bases line up with TRBD2. CDR3 protein: CASSLWPGVAGDTDTQYF. The CDR3 bases are TGTGCCAGCAGCTTATGGCCTGGGGTAGCGGGGGATACAGATACGCAGTATTTT.